This T cell receptor (beta chain) was captured in a study of shared clonotypes between healthy human individuals. Study findings and constraints: Sequencing depth was a factor that was expected to affect clonotype sharing among donors.

The protocol was immunoSEQ multiplex PCR, while the TCRdb copy is restricted to in-frame clones and leaves out a portion. The sample lists just over 2,000,000 clones; 95% were seen once. The V gene end was trimmed by 6 bases and the J gene end by 5 bases; junction bases not matched to a gene: 12. The CDR3 has 15 amino acids. Germline V gene data show CDR1 as MNHNY and CDR2 as SVGAGI (reference sequence). As to this clone: The antigen remains undetermined.

What was sequenced was naive CD4+ T cells sorted from blood. Subset in this sample: CD45RA+ positively selected. This sequence joins TRBV6-6 and TRBJ1-1, with 7 bases lining up with TRBD1. This receptor was identified in a man aged 18 to 30 in good health. CDR3 nucleotides: TGTGCCAGCAGGCTATGGGACAGTACGTTGACTGAAGCTTTCTTT. This gives the protein CASRLWDSTLTEAFF.